This TCR beta chain is drawn from a study of a mutant IDH1 vaccine in newly diagnosed glioma. Study as a whole: First vaccine doses came 4-6 weeks after radiotherapy alone, or with temozolomide cycles. Earlier therapy was either radiotherapy, temozolomide, or both, and most got both.

Sample time point: week 5, during vaccination. A single vaccine dose contained 300 ug of mutant IDH1 20-mer peptide, and topical imiquimod was used with it. Worth noting for this clone: Its antigen is undetermined.

Measured with immunoSEQ multiplex PCR; TCRdb has only the in-frame clones, and not every one. The table includes about 37,000 clones, roughly 83% detected once. V shed 5 bases and J 4 bases; nucleotides not matched to a gene: 7. Germline lookup yields CDR1 MNHNS and CDR2 SASEGT. This CDR3 is built from 14 residues. The sample was PBMCs, taken from a glioma patient whose treatment included an IDH1 peptide vaccine. The source of this sequence is a man between 25 and 39 years old with glioma. The chain couples TRBV6-1 to TRBJ1-2; the match to TRBD1 covers 7 bases. DNA of the CDR3: TGTGCCAGCAGTATTGACAGGGTGAGCTATGGCTACACCTTC. The encoded protein is CASSIDRVSYGYTF.